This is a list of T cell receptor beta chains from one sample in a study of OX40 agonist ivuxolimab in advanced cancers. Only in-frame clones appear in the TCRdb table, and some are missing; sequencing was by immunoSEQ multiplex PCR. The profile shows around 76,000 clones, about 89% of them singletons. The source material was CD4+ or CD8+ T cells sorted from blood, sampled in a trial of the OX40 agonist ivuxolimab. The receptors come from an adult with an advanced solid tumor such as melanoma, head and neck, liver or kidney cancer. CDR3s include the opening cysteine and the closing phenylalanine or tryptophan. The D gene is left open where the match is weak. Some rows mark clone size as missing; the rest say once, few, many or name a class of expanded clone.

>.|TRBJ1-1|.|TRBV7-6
TGTGCCAGCAGCTTGGCAGGAGGGGGAAACACTGAAGCTTTCTTT
CASSLAGGGNTEAFF
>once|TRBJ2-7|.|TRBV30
TGTGCCTGGAGTTGGGCCTCGGGGGAGCAGTACTTC
CAWSWASGEQYF
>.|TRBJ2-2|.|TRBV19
TGTGCCAGTAGTTTCGGCAGGGCCACCGGGGAGCTGTTTTTT
CASSFGRATGELFF
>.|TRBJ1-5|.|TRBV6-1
TGTGCCAGCCCTAAAACGGGCAATCAGCCCCAGCATTTT
CASPKTGNQPQHF
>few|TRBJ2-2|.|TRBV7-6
TGTGCCAGCAGCTTAGAAACAGGGAGAATGAACGGGGAGCTGTTTTTT
CASSLETGRMNGELFF
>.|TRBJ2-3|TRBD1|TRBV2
TGTGCCAGCAAGGGGACAGCTTCTAGCACAGATACGCAGTATTTT
CASKGTASSTDTQYF
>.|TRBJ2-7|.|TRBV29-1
TGCAGCGTTGAAGACAGTGCCCAAGGCTACGAGCAGTACTTC
CSVEDSAQGYEQYF
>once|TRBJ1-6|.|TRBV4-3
TGCGCCAGCAGCCAAGAAACCGGGGGAAGGTCACCCCTCCACTTT
CASSQETGGRSPLHF
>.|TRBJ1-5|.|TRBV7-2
TGTGCCAGCAGTACAGGGTATAGCAATCAGCCCCAGCATTTT
CASSTGYSNQPQHF
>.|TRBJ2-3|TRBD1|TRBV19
TGTGCCAGTAGTATACGGGGACAGGGGATCACAGATACGCAGTATTTT
CASSIRGQGITDTQYF
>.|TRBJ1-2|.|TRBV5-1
TGCGCCAGCAGCTCGACCTCCGAGTTTAGGGGAGACTATGGCTACACCTTC
CASSSTSEFRGDYGYTF
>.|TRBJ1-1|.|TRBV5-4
TGTGCCAGCGCACCGGGACTGAACACTGAAGCTTTCTTT
CASAPGLNTEAFF
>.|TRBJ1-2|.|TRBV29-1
TGCAGCGTTGAGAGGCAAGGTGGCTACACCTTC
CSVERQGGYTF
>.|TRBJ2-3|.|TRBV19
TGTGCCAGTAGTCCAACAGGGGGGGCAGATACGCAGTATTTT
CASSPTGGADTQYF
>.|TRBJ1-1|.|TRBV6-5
TGTGCCAGCAGTTCCTCCCCCAGGGGAACTGAAGCTTTCTTT
CASSSSPRGTEAFF
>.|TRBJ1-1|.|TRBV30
TGTGCCTGGAACCGGCAGTCCGTCTCTGAAGCTTTCTTT
CAWNRQSVSEAFF
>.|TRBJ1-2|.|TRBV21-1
TGTGCCAGCAGCAAAGCGCACGTGGGCGGCCATGGCTACACCTTC
CASSKAHVGGHGYTF
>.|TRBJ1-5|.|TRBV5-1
TGCGCCAGCAGCTTGGGAGGGGGAAGCAATCAGCCCCAGCATTTT
CASSLGGGSNQPQHF
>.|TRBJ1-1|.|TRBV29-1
TGCAGCGTTGAAGATGTATCTTTCGGAGCTTTCTTT
CSVEDVSFGAFF
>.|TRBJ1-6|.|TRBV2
TGTGCCAGCAGTGAAATAGCTAATTCACCCCTCCACTTT
CASSEIANSPLHF
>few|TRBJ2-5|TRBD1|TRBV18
TGTGCCAGCTCACCACTACGCACGGGGACAGGCGAACAAGAGACCCAGTACTTC
CASSPLRTGTGEQETQYF
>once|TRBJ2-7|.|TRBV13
TGTGCCAGCAGCTTAGATCGGGGGAGCTCCTACGAGCAGTACTTC
CASSLDRGSSYEQYF
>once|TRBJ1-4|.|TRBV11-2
TGTGCCAGCAGGTCCTCTAGTACAACAGGGTCCCTCACTAATGAAAAACTGTTTTTT
CASRSSSTTGSLTNEKLFF
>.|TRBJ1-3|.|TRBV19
TGTGCCAGTAGTTTAAGGCAGTCTGTTTCTGGAAACACCATATATTTT
CASSLRQSVSGNTIYF
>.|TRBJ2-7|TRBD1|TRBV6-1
TGTGCCAGCAGTAGCAACAGGGGAACTTACGAGCAGTACTTC
CASSSNRGTYEQYF